Each of the 13 T cell receptor beta chains below was sequenced from the same sample in a study of blood T cells in healthy people across ages. Using a J-beta primer mix together with a sample-barcoded 5' primer, a second PCR was run for roughly 6 to 12 cycles. TCRdb redid the calling of the 5' RACE reads with MiXCR, one entry per CDR3 protein. The sample yields approximately 490,000 distinct CDR3 sequences, around 24% seen once. This sample was also put to use in a study of T cells of mothers and their children.

Sequencing was performed on blood. The receptors come from a boy aged 5-17 years in good health.

The chain couples TRBV20-1 to TRBJ2-1; TRBD1 agrees at 9 bases. The better agreement between TRBJ2-7 and the DNA end casts doubt on the J call. The CDR3 length is 15 residues. From germline, CDR1 is DFQATT and CDR2 SNEGSKA (reference sequence). The CDR3: CSARETGGPSYEQYF. In DNA form, the CDR3 reads TGCAGTGCTAGGGAGACAGGGGGGCCTTCCTACGAGCAGTACTTC.

This clonotype was observed at least ten times. CDR3 DNA: TGTGCCAGCAGTTACTCCAGACTAGCGGGAGACGAGACCCAGTACTTC. It codes for CASSYSRLAGDETQYF. This rearrangement joins TRBV6-5 to TRBJ2-5; 12 positions match TRBD2. The CDR3 spans 16 residues. With 0 bases clipped from V and 5 bases from J, the junction kept 4 bases outside the gene matches. In germline, CDR1 is MNHEY, CDR2 SVGAGI.

A few counts support this clonotype. The rearrangement links TRBV5-1 to TRBJ2-5; 7 bases match TRBD2. Germline trimming cut 0 bases from V and 5 bases from J; bases unmatched to any gene: 4. Germline assignment: CDR1 SGHRS and CDR2 YFSETQ. The CDR3 sequence is 14 residues long. The chain's CDR3 is CASSLEVGGETQYF. In nucleotides, the CDR3 is TGCGCCAGCAGCTTGGAAGTGGGAGGGGAGACCCAGTACTTC.

On this clonotype itself: This may come from a read error, since a much larger clone is one base off. This chain connects TRBV9 to TRBJ2-5, with a possible D match to TRBD2 (6 bases). The length of the CDR3 is 14 residues. Germline assignment: CDR1 SGDLS and CDR2 YYNGEE. With 3 bases removed from V and 4 bases from J, the gap between germline ends came to 13 bases. The CDR3 reads CASSARLGRETQYF. CDR3 nucleotides: TGTGCCAGCAGCGCCAGACTAGGCCGAGAGACCCAGTACTTC.

The chain recombines TRBV28 with TRBJ2-7; TRBD1 might be the D (5 bases). Germline V gives CDR1 MDHEN, CDR2 SYDVKM. The CDR3 is 14 residues long. Trimming removed 2 bases at V and 2 bases at J, with 10 bases between. CDR3: CASSLKGVPYEQYF. The CDR3 DNA reads TGTGCCAGCAGTTTAAAAGGGGTTCCCTACGAGCAGTACTTC.

In this sample, this clonotype turned up a few times. The CDR3 nucleotides are TGTGCCAGCAGTTTAGGGACAGGGAAAGGATCTGGGGCCAACGTCCTGACTTTC. Amino acids: CASSLGTGKGSGANVLTF. This chain connects TRBV12-3 or TRBV12-4 to TRBJ2-6, with TRBD1 identical over 8 bases. CDR3 size: 18 residues. Losses at the gene ends were 1 base for V and 1 base for J; bases not matched to a gene: 6.

This sequence joins TRBV9 and TRBJ2-5; 9 positions agree with TRBD2. The CDR3 covers 16 residues. Germline CDR1 reads SGDLS; CDR2 reads YYNGEE. The V and J ends lost 6 bases and 1 base, in that order; junction bases with no gene match: 10. CDR3 residues: CASTPRASGAQETQYF. CDR3 coding DNA: TGTGCCAGCACCCCCAGGGCTAGCGGGGCCCAAGAGACCCAGTACTTC.

This clonotype was seen a single time. V and J are TRBV7-2 and TRBJ1-2, with D possibly matching TRBD1 (5 bases). Germline V gene data show CDR1 as SGHTA and CDR2 as FQGNSA. The V and J ends lost 1 base and 2 bases respectively, with 11 bases between them. The CDR3 has 15 amino acids. CDR3 coding DNA: TGTGCCAGCAGCTTAGGCGGGGGGAAGAACTATGGCTACACCTTC. This gives the protein CASSLGGGKNYGYTF.

This clonotype came up a few times. This chain connects TRBV28 to TRBJ1-1; the match to TRBD1 covers 7 bases. After removal of 8 bases from V and 3 bases from J, the junction contained 6 bases not matched to a gene. The germline V gene encodes CDR1 MDHEN and CDR2 SYDVKM. CDR3 length equals 13 residues. In DNA, the CDR3 is TGTGCCAGCGGCGACAGGGCGGACACTGAAGCTTTCTTT. Residues: CASGDRADTEAFF.

The rearrangement joins TRBV7-2 to TRBJ2-3; 8 nucleotides agree with TRBD2. Unmatched junction bases numbered 1, after V lost 2 bases and J lost 9 bases. Germline V lookup: CDR1 SGHTA, CDR2 FQGNSA. This CDR3 comprises 12 residues. CDR3 in amino acids: CASSLSGGTQYF. The CDR3 region has the DNA TGTGCCAGCAGCTTATCGGGGGGGACGCAGTATTTT.

The gene calls are TRBV20-1 and TRBJ2-5, with 10 bases matching TRBD2. CDR3 length: 17 residues. Trimming at V came to 1 base and at J to 3 bases, leaving 11 bases not matched to a gene. Germline assignment: CDR1 DFQATT and CDR2 SNEGSKA (reference sequence). In DNA form, the CDR3 reads TGCAGTGCTAGAGGGTGGGCTAGCGGGGGACCTAAAGAGACCCAGTACTTC. It specifies CSARGWASGGPKETQYF.

The sample holds a few counts of this clonotype. The junction departs from germline at one end; a sequencing error may be responsible. The chain employs TRBV4-3 and TRBJ2-3; 8 bases match TRBD1. The CDR3 runs to 17 residues. Germline V gene lookup returns CDR1 LGHNA and CDR2 YSLEER. The CDR3: CASSQEAGGPGTDTRYF. The DNA for the CDR3 is TGCGCCAGCAGCCAAGAAGCAGGGGGCCCGGGCACAGATACGCGGTATTTT.

The chain joins TRBV28 to TRBJ2-3; 9 nucleotides agree with TRBD2. With V trimmed by 5 bases and J by 5 bases, 8 bases remained unmatched. The CDR3 has 15 amino acids. Per the germline V gene, CDR1 is MDHEN and CDR2 is SYDVKM. CDR3 amino acids: CASSPTSGPGDTQYF. CDR3 bases: TGTGCCAGCAGTCCCACTAGCGGGCCCGGAGATACGCAGTATTTT.